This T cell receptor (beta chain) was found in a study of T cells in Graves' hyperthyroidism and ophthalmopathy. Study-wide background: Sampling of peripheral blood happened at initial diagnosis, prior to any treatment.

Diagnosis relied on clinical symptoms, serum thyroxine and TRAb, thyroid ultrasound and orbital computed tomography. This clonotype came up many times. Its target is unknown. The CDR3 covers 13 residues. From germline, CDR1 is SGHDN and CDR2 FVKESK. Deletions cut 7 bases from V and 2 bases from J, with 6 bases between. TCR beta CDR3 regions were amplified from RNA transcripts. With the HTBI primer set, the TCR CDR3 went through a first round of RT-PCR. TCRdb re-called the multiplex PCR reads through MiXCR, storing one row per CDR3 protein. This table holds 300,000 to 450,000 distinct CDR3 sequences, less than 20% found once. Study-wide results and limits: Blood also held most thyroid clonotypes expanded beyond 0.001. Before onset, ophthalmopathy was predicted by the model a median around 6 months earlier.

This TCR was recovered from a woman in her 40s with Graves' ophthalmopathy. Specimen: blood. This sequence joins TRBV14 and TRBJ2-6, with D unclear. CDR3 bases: TGTGCCAGCACTCGCACTGGGGCCAACGTCCTGACTTTC. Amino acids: CASTRTGANVLTF.